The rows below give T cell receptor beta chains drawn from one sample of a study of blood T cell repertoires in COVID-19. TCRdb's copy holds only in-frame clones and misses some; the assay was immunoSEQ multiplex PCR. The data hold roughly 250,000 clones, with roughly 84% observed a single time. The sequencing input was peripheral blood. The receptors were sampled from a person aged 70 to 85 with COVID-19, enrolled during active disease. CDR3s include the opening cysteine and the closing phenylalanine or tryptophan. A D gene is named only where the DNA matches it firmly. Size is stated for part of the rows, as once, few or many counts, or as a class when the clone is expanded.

CDR3 DNA: TGTGCCAGCAGCCAGCGGCAGGCTAGGGGCAATGAGCAGTTCTTC
CDR3 protein: CASSQRQARGNEQFF
clone size: NA
V gene: TRBV14
D gene: NA
J gene: TRBJ2-1

CDR3 DNA: TGTGCCACCAGCTCCCCCCGACAGCTAGAAAACTACGAGCAGTACTTC
CDR3 protein: CATSSPRQLENYEQYF
clone size: many
V gene: TRBV15
D gene: NA
J gene: TRBJ2-7

CDR3 DNA: TGTGCCAGCAGTGCCCCAGGACAGGGCTATGGCTACACCTTC
CDR3 protein: CASSAPGQGYGYTF
clone size: NA
V gene: TRBV28
D gene: TRBD1
J gene: TRBJ1-2

CDR3 DNA: TGTGCCAGCAGCCGGGGACTAGCGGGGGGTGGAGAGACCCAGTACTTC
CDR3 protein: CASSRGLAGGGETQYF
clone size: NA
V gene: TRBV13
D gene: TRBD2
J gene: TRBJ2-5

CDR3 DNA: TGTGCCAGCAGCTTCGCGAGGTTCGAAAGGAATGAAAAACTGTTTTTT
CDR3 protein: CASSFARFERNEKLFF
clone size: NA
V gene: TRBV7-9
D gene: NA
J gene: TRBJ1-4

CDR3 DNA: TGTGCCAGCAGCTCGACTACAGGGGGCGGTAGGGTGGGGAAACTGTTTTTT
CDR3 protein: CASSSTTGGGRVGKLFF
clone size: NA
V gene: TRBV11-2
D gene: TRBD1
J gene: TRBJ1-4

CDR3 DNA: TGTGCCAGCAGTCCGGGGGTGAACACCGGGGAGCTGTTTTTT
CDR3 protein: CASSPGVNTGELFF
clone size: NA
V gene: TRBV6-4
D gene: NA
J gene: TRBJ2-2

CDR3 DNA: TGTGCCTGGAGAGCTTTGCTTGTCACAGATACGCAGTATTTT
CDR3 protein: CAWRALLVTDTQYF
clone size: NA
V gene: TRBV30
D gene: NA
J gene: TRBJ2-3

CDR3 DNA: TGTGCCAGCAGTATGATCATGACAGGGGGTAGCAATCAGCCCCAGCATTTT
CDR3 protein: CASSMIMTGGSNQPQHF
clone size: once
V gene: TRBV27
D gene: TRBD1
J gene: TRBJ1-5

CDR3 DNA: TGTGCCAGCAGCCGGGGACGTGGGGGGACCACAGATACGCAGTATTTT
CDR3 protein: CASSRGRGGTTDTQYF
clone size: once
V gene: TRBV14
D gene: NA
J gene: TRBJ2-3

CDR3 DNA: TGTGCCAGCAGCTTAGAGGGACTAGCCTCAGATACGCAGTATTTT
CDR3 protein: CASSLEGLASDTQYF
clone size: few
V gene: TRBV7-3
D gene: TRBD2
J gene: TRBJ2-3

CDR3 DNA: TGTGCCAGCAGCTCCCGACTTAGCGGGAGGAGGGGTACAGATACGCAGTATTTT
CDR3 protein: CASSSRLSGRRGTDTQYF
clone size: NA
V gene: TRBV5-6
D gene: TRBD2
J gene: TRBJ2-3

CDR3 DNA: TGTGCCAGCAGCCAAACTAGCTACAATGAGCAGTTCTTC
CDR3 protein: CASSQTSYNEQFF
clone size: NA
V gene: TRBV5-4
D gene: NA
J gene: TRBJ2-1

CDR3 DNA: TGTGCCAGCAGCTTTCCGGGGATGAACACTGAAGCTTTCTTT
CDR3 protein: CASSFPGMNTEAFF
clone size: NA
V gene: TRBV5-5
D gene: NA
J gene: TRBJ1-1